These 11 T cell receptor beta chains were sequenced from one sample in a study of T-cell reconstitution after alpha-beta-depleted transplantation in children. Unique molecular identifiers were used to barcode this TCRbeta library. One entry per CDR3 protein results from TCRdb running MiXCR on the PCR reads. The sample records about 440,000 distinct CDR3 sequences, 43% being singletons. Here the sequenced sample was PBMCs, taken before TCRalphabeta/CD19-depleted stem cell transplant. The origin of the receptors is a girl aged 2 to 10 with aplastic anemia, due to receive a stem cell transplant.

This clonotype has more than one count but fewer than ten. The chain employs TRBV5-1 and TRBJ2-1; TRBD2 matches at 11 bases. This CDR3 contains 16 residues. Losses at the gene ends were 4 bases for V and 5 bases for J; bases not matched to a gene: 8. Germline V gene sequence: CDR1 SGHRS, CDR2 YFSETQ. This chain's CDR3 is CASSPSGLAVNNEQFF. The CDR3 DNA reads TGCGCCAGCAGCCCTTCGGGACTAGCGGTCAACAATGAGCAGTTCTTC.

This clonotype showed up just a few times. J is TRBJ2-6 and V is TRBV9; 7 bases match TRBD1. Germline V gene sequence: CDR1 SGDLS, CDR2 YYNGEE. The length of the CDR3 is 19 residues. V was clipped by 0 bases and J by 0 bases; unmatched bases: 9. In DNA form, the CDR3 reads TGTGCCAGCAGCGTAGTCCCCCGGACAGGAGGCTCTGGGGCCAACGTCCTGACTTTC. This encodes CASSVVPRTGGSGANVLTF.

The table lists this clonotype with a few counts. This chain uses TRBV7-9 with TRBJ2-3; D possibly corresponds to TRBD1 (6 bases). CDR1 and CDR2 (germline): SEHNR, FQNEAQ (reference sequence). The CDR3 is 14 amino acids. Trimming took 3 bases from V and 6 from J, leaving 13 bases between them. The CDR3 sequence: CASSFVRGDDTQYF. CDR3 in DNA: TGTGCCAGCAGCTTCGTCAGGGGTGACGATACGCAGTATTTT. The whole variable domain, filled in from reference TRBV7-9 and TRBJ2-3, reads DTGVSQNPRHKITKRGQNVTFRCDPISEHNRLYWYRQTLGQGPEFLTYFQNEAQLEKSRLLSDRFSAERPKGSFSTLEIQRTEQGDSAMYLCASSFVRGDDTQYFGPGTRLTVL.

The chain has TRBV5-1 and TRBJ2-2, with 7 nucleotides matching TRBD2. The germline CDR1 and CDR2 sequences are SGHRS and YFSETQ. The CDR3 is made up of 15 amino acids. With V trimmed by 5 bases and J by 4 bases, 8 bases remained unmatched. Here the CDR3 reads CASRQRAGTTGELFF. In DNA, the CDR3 is TGCGCCAGCAGGCAGAGAGCGGGAACCACCGGGGAGCTGTTTTTT.

This clonotype was seen ten or more times. V gene TRBV29-1 combines with J gene TRBJ2-1; D may correspond to TRBD1 or TRBD2 (7 bases each). The germline V and J ends were trimmed by 4 bases and 7 bases, with 14 bases remaining between them. Germline V gene sequence: CDR1 SQVTM, CDR2 ANQGSEA. The CDR3 loop spans 13 amino acids. The CDR3 nucleotides are TGCAGCGTTGCCCAGGGGGGAGGGAATGAGCAGTTCTTC. This encodes CSVAQGGGNEQFF.

The J gene is TRBJ2-7, the V gene TRBV6-5, with unresolved D. V lost 0 bases and J lost 3, with 12 bases in between. Germline CDR1 and CDR2: MNHEY and SVGAGI. This CDR3 region has 15 residues. CDR3 loop: CASSYSFGENYEQYF. As DNA, the CDR3 is TGTGCCAGCAGTTACTCGTTTGGGGAAAACTACGAGCAGTACTTC.

This clonotype was recorded many times. The V gene is TRBV6-1, the J gene TRBJ1-2; 7 nucleotides align to TRBD1. Germline CDR1 and CDR2: MNHNS and SASEGT. CDR3 length: 13 amino acids. The junction had 8 bases not matched to a gene; V was cut back by 9 bases and J by 4 bases. The DNA for the CDR3 is TGTGCCAGTTCCCCACAGGGGATCTATGGCTACACCTTC. It is translated as CASSPQGIYGYTF.

The gene calls are TRBV12-3 or TRBV12-4 and TRBJ2-7, with a possible D match to TRBD2 (5 bases). The CDR3 has 11 amino acids. The ends were cut back, 6 bases at V and 10 bases at J, with 13 bases in the middle. CDR3 loop: CASRSTGSQYF. As DNA, the CDR3 is TGTGCCAGCAGATCAACGGGGTCCCAGTACTTC.

This clonotype was counted only a few times. At one end, the junction sequence differs from germline, possibly due to a read error. This chain connects TRBV28 to TRBJ2-7; 8 positions match TRBD2. Germline V gives CDR1 MDHEN, CDR2 SYDVKM. The CDR3 spans 15 residues. The DNA for the CDR3 is TGTGCCGCCAGGGCGGGAGGTAACCCCTCCCACGAGCAGTACTTC. Its translation: CAARAGGNPSHEQYF.

As for this clonotype: This may be a read error, as it is one base from a much larger clone. CDR3 coding DNA: TGTGTCAGCAGCCACGGGACTAGCGGGAGAGGAAATGAGCAGTTCTTC. As protein: CVSSHGTSGRGNEQFF. The chain uses TRBV7-8 and TRBJ2-1; 14 nucleotides match TRBD2. This CDR3 comprises 16 residues. CDR1 and CDR2 from the germline V gene are SGHVS and FQNEAQ.

This clonotype came up many times. The chain recombines TRBV20-1 with TRBJ2-1, with no clear D. Germline CDR1 DFQATT, CDR2 SNEGSKA (reference sequence). V was shortened by 6 bases and J by 6 bases, with 6 bases between the two germline ends. This CDR3 has 10 residues. In DNA, the CDR3 is TGCAGTGCCGCGGCCAATGAGCAGTTCTTC. It is translated as CSAAANEQFF.